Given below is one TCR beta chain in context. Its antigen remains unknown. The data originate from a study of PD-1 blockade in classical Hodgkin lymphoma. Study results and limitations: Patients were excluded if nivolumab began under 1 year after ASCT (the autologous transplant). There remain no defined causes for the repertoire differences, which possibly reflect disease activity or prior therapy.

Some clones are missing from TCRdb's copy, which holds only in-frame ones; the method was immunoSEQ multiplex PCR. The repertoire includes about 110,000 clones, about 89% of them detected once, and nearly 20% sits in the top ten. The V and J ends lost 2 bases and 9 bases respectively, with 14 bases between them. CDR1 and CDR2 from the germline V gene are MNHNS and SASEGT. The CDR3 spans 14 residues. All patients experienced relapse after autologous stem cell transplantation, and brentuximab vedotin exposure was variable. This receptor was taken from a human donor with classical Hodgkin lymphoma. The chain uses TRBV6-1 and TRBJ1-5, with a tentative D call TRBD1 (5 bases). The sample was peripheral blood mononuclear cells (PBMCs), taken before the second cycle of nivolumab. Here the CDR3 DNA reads TGTGCCAGCAGTGAAAGGGGCCGGGGGTGGCCCCAGCATTTT. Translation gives CASSERGRGWPQHF.